The clone carrying this T cell receptor (beta chain) was observed a handful of times. MiXCR, run by TCRdb on the RT-PCR reads, gives a single entry per CDR3 protein. The sample carries 250,000 to 350,000 distinct CDR3 sequences, over 20% recorded once. The V gene lost 2 bases and the J gene lost 5 bases, with 4 bases spanning the gap. The germline V gene encodes CDR1 SGHTA and CDR2 FQGNSA. The CDR3 contains 12 residues. This sample was included in a study of response to subunit inactivated influenza vaccine. The gene calls are TRBV7-2 and TRBJ2-1, with D unresolved. Sample: PBMCs from blood, taken roughly 20 months after vaccination. The receptor was isolated from a man aged 45 to 70 who received an inactivated influenza vaccine. CDR3 bases: TGTGCCAGCAGCTTAATGAACAATGAGCAGTTCTTC. Residues: CASSLMNNEQFF. Full variable domain (missing parts from reference TRBV7-2 and TRBJ2-1): GAGVSQSPSNKVTEKGKDVELRCDPISGHTALYWYRQSLGQGLEFLIYFQGNSAPDKSGLPSDRFSAERTGGSVSTLTIQRTQQEDSAVYLCASSLMNNEQFFGPGTRLTVL.